The 31 T cell receptor beta chains reported below all come from one sample, sequenced in a study of metastatic and nonmetastatic thyroid tumors. The entire patient cohort was treatment-naive prior to thyroid surgery. TCRdb reprocessed the PCR reads using MiXCR. The sample yields 15,000 to 20,000 clones, approximately 35% seen once. The sequenced sample consisted of tumor tissue. The receptors were sampled from a male donor with papillary thyroid cancer or a benign thyroid nodule (not recorded which). Some clones in this sample may be carry-over from other donors' samples.

The rearrangement joins TRBV10-3 to TRBJ2-1; tentatively, D is TRBD1 or TRBD2 (7 bases each). With 10 bases removed from V and 0 bases from J, the gap between germline ends came to 16 bases. In germline, CDR1 is ENHRY, CDR2 SYGVKD. There are 15 residues in the CDR3. CDR3 nucleotide sequence: TGTGCCAGTCACAGGGGAGGGAGCTCCTACAATGAGCAGTTCTTC. Its protein product is CASHRGGSSYNEQFF.

J is TRBJ2-3 and V is TRBV20-1; tentatively, D is TRBD1 or TRBD2 (6 bases each). Germline CDR1 DFQATT, CDR2 SNEGSKA (reference sequence). The CDR3 covers 15 residues. V shed 7 bases and J shed 8 bases, with 25 bases lying between them. The CDR3 loop reads CSDHQTVTRGGTQYF. The CDR3 DNA reads TGCAGTGACCATCAGACGGTTACCAGGGGAGGTACGCAGTATTTT.

Worth noting for this clone: This CDR3 is missing its conserved last phenylalanine or tryptophan, likely due to a read error. The chain carries TRBV27 and TRBJ1-2; 7 bases align to TRBD1. Trimming at V came to 9 bases and at J to 0 bases, leaving 7 bases not matched to a gene. The CDR3 loop spans 14 amino acids. Germline CDR1 and CDR2: MNHEY and SMNVEV (reference sequence). CDR3 sequence reads: CARRRDRANYGYTY. DNA for the CDR3: TGTGCCAGGAGAAGGGACAGAGCTAACTATGGCTACACCTAC.

As regards this clone: This may be a read error: a much more frequent sequence differs by one nucleotide. The chain recombines TRBV7-9 with TRBJ1-2; D unclear. The CDR3 has 14 residues. Germline values: CDR1 SEHNR, CDR2 FQNEAQ (reference sequence). This CDR3 reads CAGSLASSNYGYNF. CDR3 DNA: TGTGCCGGCAGCTTAGCTAGCAGTAACTATGGCTACAACTTC.

This clone was recorded many times. This same CDR3 is encoded by further DNA sequences in the sample. The rearrangement links TRBV19 to TRBJ2-7; D not certain. V shed 4 bases and J shed 1 base, with 5 bases lying between them. Germline V gene lookup returns CDR1 LNHDA and CDR2 SQIVND (reference sequence). CDR3 length: 12 residues. This CDR3 is CASSTSSYEQYF. In DNA, the CDR3 is TGTGCCAGTAGTACCAGTTCCTACGAGCAGTACTTC.

The chain joins TRBV5-1 to TRBJ1-3; D unclear. V was cut by 2 bases and J by 3 bases, with 9 bases left in between. The CDR3 totals 14 residues. Germline V gene lookup returns CDR1 SGHRS and CDR2 YFSETQ. For the CDR3, the DNA is TGCGCCAGCAGCTTAGGGTCTAATGGAAACACCATATATTTT. Amino acids: CASSLGSNGNTIYF.

Turning to this clone: Since no conserved phenylalanine or tryptophan closes the CDR3, a read error is the likely cause. The chain couples TRBV25-1 to TRBJ2-5; the D is unclear. The CDR3 length is 16 residues. Germline V CDR1 and CDR2: MGHDK, SYGVNS. The ends were cut back, 1 base at V and 5 bases at J, with 17 bases in the middle. The CDR3 reads CASSEWVTGVEETQYL. The CDR3 nucleotides are TGTGCCAGCAGTGAATGGGTAACGGGTGTTGAGGAGACCCAGTACCTC.

This clone was seen at least ten times. A clone one base away is much larger, so this may be a read error. The CDR3 DNA reads TGTGCCAGCAGCTTCACCCCCTCCTACGAGCAGTACTTC. It is translated as CASSFTPSYEQYF. The chain carries TRBV7-9 and TRBJ2-7; D is unresolved. Germline V lookup: CDR1 SEHNR, CDR2 FQNEAQ (reference sequence). Trimming removed 3 bases at V and 0 bases at J, with 6 bases between. The CDR3 is 13 amino acids.

V and J are TRBV4-2 and TRBJ2-2; D unresolved. This CDR3 comprises 15 residues. Trimming stripped 1 base from V and 5 bases from J, with 11 bases between. Germline V lookup: CDR1 LGHNA, CDR2 YNFKEQ. DNA for the CDR3: TGTGCCAGCAGCCAAGGAGGCTTGAAGACCGGGGAGCTGTTTTTT. It specifies CASSQGGLKTGELFF.

Only a few counts were recorded for this clone. The chain recombines TRBV28 with TRBJ1-1; D is unresolved. The CDR3 is 12 residues long. Trimming removed 2 bases at V and 10 bases at J, with 11 bases between. The germline gives CDR1 MDHEN, CDR2 SYDVKM. The CDR3 loop reads CASSLGQGGAFF. CDR3 coding DNA: TGTGCCAGCAGTTTAGGGCAAGGTGGAGCTTTCTTT.

Of note for this clone: One end of the junction does not line up with germline, which may come from a read error. The rearrangement uses TRBV11-3 and TRBJ1-1; D is uncertain. Per the germline V gene, CDR1 is SGHNT and CDR2 is YENEEA. The CDR3 runs to 12 residues. CDR3 loop: CASSFAGTDAFF. The CDR3 nucleotides are TGTGCCAGCAGCTTTGCGGGAACTGACGCTTTCTTT. Variable domain in full (rest from reference TRBV11-3 and TRBJ1-1): EAGVVQSPRYKIIEKKQPVAFWCNPISGHNTLYWYLQNLGQGPELLIRYENEEAVDDSQLPKDRFSAERLKGVDSTLKIQPAELGDSAVYLCASSFAGTDAFFGQGTRLTVV.

By its share, this clone is medium-sized. The chain couples TRBV27 to TRBJ2-3; D may be TRBD1 or TRBD2 (5 bases each). Between the trimmed V and J ends, which lost 0 bases and 9 bases, there was a span of 10 bases. The CDR3 spans 13 residues. Per the germline V gene, CDR1 is MNHEY and CDR2 is SMNVEV (reference sequence). CDR3 DNA: TGTGCCAGCAGTTTATCGGGGGATCTAACGCAGTATTTT. Its protein is CASSLSGDLTQYF.

The V call is TRBV15, the J call TRBJ2-7; tentatively, D is TRBD2 (5 bases). V was clipped by 3 bases and J by 7 bases, with 19 bases between them. CDR3 length equals 15 residues. Germline CDR1 reads LNHNV; CDR2 reads YYDKDF (reference sequence). The CDR3 region is CATSSGNTDSGEQYF. The DNA of the CDR3 is TGTGCCACCAGCAGCGGGAACACGGACTCTGGGGAGCAGTACTTC. Together with reference TRBV15 and TRBJ2-7, the CDR3 gives the full variable domain: DAMVIQNPRYQVTQFGKPVTLSCSQTLNHNVMYWYQQKSSQAPKLLFHYYDKDFNNEADTPDNFQSRRPNTSFCFLDIRSPGLGDTAMYLCATSSGNTDSGEQYFGPGTRLTVT.

Within the sample, this clone is medium-sized (0.01 to 0.1%). This chain links TRBV6-5 with TRBJ2-5, with D tentatively TRBD1 (6 bases). Germline assignment: CDR1 MNHEY and CDR2 SVGAGI. The CDR3 runs to 13 residues. V was cut by 2 bases and J by 5 bases, with 9 bases left in between. This CDR3 reads CASSYQGLETQYF. In DNA, the CDR3 is TGTGCCAGCAGTTACCAGGGGCTGGAGACCCAGTACTTC.

This clone appeared a few times. A much larger clone lies a single base off, so this may be a read error. The J gene is TRBJ2-5, the V gene TRBV6-1, with 7 bases matching TRBD2. Germline values: CDR1 MNHNS, CDR2 SASEGT. The CDR3 totals 15 residues. CDR3 DNA: TGTGCCAGCAGCGGAATCGCGGGAGAACAAGATACCCAGTACTTC. It codes for CASSGIAGEQDTQYF.

This clone has ten or more counts. V is TRBV7-6 and J is TRBJ2-3; TRBD2 matches 11 bases. CDR3 size: 17 residues. Germline assignment: CDR1 SGHVS and CDR2 FNYEAQ. The V and J ends lost 5 bases and 0 bases, in that order; junction bases with no gene match: 7. CDR3 nucleotide sequence: TGTGCCAGCAGCCCGAGACTAGCGGGGTCTAGCACAGATACGCAGTATTTT. It translates to CASSPRLAGSSTDTQYF.

On this clone: This is likely a read error, given that the CDR3 carries no conserved phenylalanine or tryptophan at its end. This rearrangement joins TRBV24-1 to TRBJ2-7; D is perhaps TRBD2 (6 bases). Germline loops: CDR1 KGHDR, CDR2 SFDVKD. The CDR3 runs to 14 residues. The CDR3 DNA reads as TGTGCCTCCAGTGAATTGTTGCGGGGTTACGAGCAGTACTAC. Amino acids: CASSELLRGYEQYY.

Ten or more counts support this clone. The J gene is TRBJ2-5, the V gene TRBV20-1; 8 bases align to TRBD2. The CDR3 consists of 15 residues. J lost 5 bases, V lost 0 bases, and 8 bases had no gene match. Germline assignment: CDR1 DFQATT and CDR2 SNEGSKA (reference sequence). Written as DNA, the CDR3 is TGCAGTGCTAGAGATCTAGGACTAGCCTCGGAGACCCAGTACTTC. Protein product: CSARDLGLASETQYF.

As regards this clone: Being one base from a much bigger clone, this may be a read error. J is TRBJ2-5 and V is TRBV13, with TRBD1 as a possible D gene (6 bases). Germline V gene sequence: CDR1 PRHDT, CDR2 FYEKMQ (reference sequence). The CDR3 consists of 15 residues. Between the trimmed V and J ends, which lost 0 bases and 0 bases, there was a span of 8 bases. The CDR3 DNA reads TGTGCCAGCAGCTTAGGGGACAGTGACCAAGAGACCCAGTACTTC. This sequence encodes CASSLGDSDQETQYF.

Concerning this clone: A much larger clone lies a single base off, so this may be a read error. This sequence joins TRBV29-1 and TRBJ2-1; TRBD2 agrees at 9 bases. In germline, CDR1 is SQVTM, CDR2 ANQGSEA. This CDR3 has 15 amino acids. Germline trimming cut 5 bases from V and 0 bases from J; bases unmatched to any gene: 5. CDR3 coding DNA: TGCAGCGTTTGTAGCGGGAGATTCTCCTACAATGAGCAGTTCTTC. Its protein product is CSVCSGRFSYNEQFF.

This clone showed up many times. DNA of the CDR3: TGTGCCAGCAGTCGGGACAGGTATCAGCCCCAGCATTTT. Its protein is CASSRDRYQPQHF. This chain links TRBV12-3 or TRBV12-4 with TRBJ1-5, with 8 bases matching TRBD1. V was pared by 5 bases and J by 5 bases, with 2 bases of the junction left unmatched. This CDR3 contains 13 residues.

This chain uses TRBV11-2 with TRBJ1-5, with TRBD1 matching 8 bases. The germline V gene encodes CDR1 SGHAT and CDR2 FQNNGV. CDR3 length: 15 amino acids. The trim removed 0 bases at V and 6 bases at J, leaving 4 bases unmatched. The CDR3 region is CASSLDVDRVQPQHF. The CDR3 region has the DNA TGTGCCAGCAGCTTAGATGTGGACAGGGTTCAGCCCCAGCATTTT.

This chain joins TRBV11-2 and TRBJ2-1; D gene unclear. V was pared by 5 bases and J by 5 bases, with 19 bases between. The CDR3 is made up of 16 amino acids. CDR1 SGHAT and CDR2 FQNNGV come from the germline V gene. The CDR3 protein is CASSPMSTMRNNEQFF. CDR3 nucleotide sequence: TGTGCCAGCAGCCCGATGTCGACAATGAGGAACAATGAGCAGTTCTTC.

Concerning this clone: A much bigger clone sits one base away, suggesting this may be a read error. The gene calls are TRBV13 and TRBJ2-5; 11 nucleotides align to TRBD1. The CDR3 extends over 14 amino acids. The V gene's germline CDR1 is PRHDT and CDR2 FYEKMQ (reference sequence). The DNA of the CDR3 is TGTGCCAGCATCTTAGCCGGGACAGGGGGACGGGAAGGCTTC. This translates into CASILAGTGGREGF.

V is TRBV5-1 and J is TRBJ2-2, with TRBD1 identical over 9 bases. This CDR3 is built from 14 residues. Germline V lookup: CDR1 SGHRS, CDR2 YFSETQ. V lost 6 bases, J lost 8 bases, and 8 bases stayed unmatched. CDR3 sequence: CASNADRGKGELFF. The CDR3 DNA reads TGCGCCAGCAACGCGGACAGGGGCAAGGGGGAGCTGTTTTTT.

The CDR3 here is CASSLNLRVSPRQRGGNTIYF. The CDR3 region has the DNA TGTGCCAGCAGCTTAAATCTTCGGGTGAGTCCGCGACAAAGAGGAGGAAACACCATATATTTT. This sequence joins TRBV7-6 and TRBJ1-3; D not resolved. CDR3 length: 21 amino acids. Per the germline V gene, CDR1 is SGHVS and CDR2 is FNYEAQ. Deletions cut 2 bases from V and 4 bases from J, with 30 bases between.

This clone was counted ten times or more. The chain couples TRBV7-9 to TRBJ1-1; the match to TRBD1 covers 8 bases. V dropped 4 bases and J dropped 2; count of bases not matched to a gene: 6. This CDR3 is 15 amino acids long. CDR1 and CDR2 from the germline V gene are SEHNR and FQNEAQ (reference sequence). This CDR3 reads CASSSRDRGNTEAFF. The CDR3 DNA sequence: TGTGCCAGCAGCTCCCGAGACAGGGGTAACACTGAAGCTTTCTTT.

This sequence joins TRBV20-1 and TRBJ1-6; D may be TRBD1 (5 bases). The V and J ends lost 0 bases and 9 bases respectively, with 6 bases between them. CDR3 size: 12 residues. Germline V lookup: CDR1 DFQATT, CDR2 SNEGSKA (reference sequence). The CDR3: CSARDGGSPLHF. In DNA, the CDR3 is TGCAGTGCTAGAGATGGGGGTTCACCCCTCCACTTT.

This clone was found many times. V is TRBV12-3 or TRBV12-4 and J is TRBJ2-5, with a tentative D call TRBD1 (6 bases). V was trimmed by 3 bases and J by 7 bases, leaving 15 bases between them. This CDR3 is built from 14 residues. The CDR3 loop is CASSLGYRESTQYF. CDR3 nucleotide sequence: TGTGCCAGCAGTTTGGGCTACAGGGAGTCGACCCAGTACTTC.

Here the CDR3 reads CSARGIGSDTQYF. CDR3 coding DNA: TGCAGTGCTAGAGGGATCGGGAGTGATACGCAGTATTTT. V gene TRBV20-1 combines with J gene TRBJ2-3, with D perhaps TRBD2 (6 bases). Trimming took off 1 base at V and 6 bases at J, with 11 bases between the two ends. Germline V gives CDR1 DFQATT, CDR2 SNEGSKA (reference sequence). The CDR3 is made up of 13 amino acids.

The chain is built from TRBV5-1 and TRBJ2-3; unclear D gene. The germline V gene encodes CDR1 SGHRS and CDR2 YFSETQ. The length of the CDR3 is 15 residues. Trimming cost V 3 bases and J 6 bases, with 17 bases left between them. CDR3 residues: CASSSGRKQLDTQYF. DNA for the CDR3: TGCGCCAGCAGCTCCGGACGGAAACAACTGGATACGCAGTATTTT.